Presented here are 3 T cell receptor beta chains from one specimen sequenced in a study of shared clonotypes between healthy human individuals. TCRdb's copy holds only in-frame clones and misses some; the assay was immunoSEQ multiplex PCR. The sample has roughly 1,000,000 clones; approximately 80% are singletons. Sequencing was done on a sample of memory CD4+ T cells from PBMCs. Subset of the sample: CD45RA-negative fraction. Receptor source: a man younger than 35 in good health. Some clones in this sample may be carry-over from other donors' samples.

This CDR3 reads CAWSTELGQGNEQFF. The CDR3 DNA follows: TGTGCCTGGAGCACGGAACTGGGACAGGGGAATGAGCAGTTCTTC. The chain links TRBV30 to TRBJ2-1, with 10 positions matching TRBD1. V lost 3 bases and J lost 7; bases outside the gene matches: 9. This CDR3 region has 15 residues. Germline V gene sequence: CDR1 GTSNPN, CDR2 SVGIG (reference sequence).

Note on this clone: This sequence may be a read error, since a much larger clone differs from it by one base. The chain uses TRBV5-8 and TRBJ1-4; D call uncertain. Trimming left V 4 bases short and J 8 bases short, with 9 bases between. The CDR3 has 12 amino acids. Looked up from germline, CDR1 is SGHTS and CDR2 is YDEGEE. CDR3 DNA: TGTGCCAGCAGCCGGGAGTTGGAAAAACTGTTTTTT. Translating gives CASSRELEKLFF.

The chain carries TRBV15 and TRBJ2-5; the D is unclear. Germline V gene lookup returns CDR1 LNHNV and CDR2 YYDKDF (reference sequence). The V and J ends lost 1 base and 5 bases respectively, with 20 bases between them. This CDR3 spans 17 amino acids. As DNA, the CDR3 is TGTGCCACCAGCAGAGGCTATCCGGGTGTAGGGTCGGAGACCCAGTACTTC. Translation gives CATSRGYPGVGSETQYF.